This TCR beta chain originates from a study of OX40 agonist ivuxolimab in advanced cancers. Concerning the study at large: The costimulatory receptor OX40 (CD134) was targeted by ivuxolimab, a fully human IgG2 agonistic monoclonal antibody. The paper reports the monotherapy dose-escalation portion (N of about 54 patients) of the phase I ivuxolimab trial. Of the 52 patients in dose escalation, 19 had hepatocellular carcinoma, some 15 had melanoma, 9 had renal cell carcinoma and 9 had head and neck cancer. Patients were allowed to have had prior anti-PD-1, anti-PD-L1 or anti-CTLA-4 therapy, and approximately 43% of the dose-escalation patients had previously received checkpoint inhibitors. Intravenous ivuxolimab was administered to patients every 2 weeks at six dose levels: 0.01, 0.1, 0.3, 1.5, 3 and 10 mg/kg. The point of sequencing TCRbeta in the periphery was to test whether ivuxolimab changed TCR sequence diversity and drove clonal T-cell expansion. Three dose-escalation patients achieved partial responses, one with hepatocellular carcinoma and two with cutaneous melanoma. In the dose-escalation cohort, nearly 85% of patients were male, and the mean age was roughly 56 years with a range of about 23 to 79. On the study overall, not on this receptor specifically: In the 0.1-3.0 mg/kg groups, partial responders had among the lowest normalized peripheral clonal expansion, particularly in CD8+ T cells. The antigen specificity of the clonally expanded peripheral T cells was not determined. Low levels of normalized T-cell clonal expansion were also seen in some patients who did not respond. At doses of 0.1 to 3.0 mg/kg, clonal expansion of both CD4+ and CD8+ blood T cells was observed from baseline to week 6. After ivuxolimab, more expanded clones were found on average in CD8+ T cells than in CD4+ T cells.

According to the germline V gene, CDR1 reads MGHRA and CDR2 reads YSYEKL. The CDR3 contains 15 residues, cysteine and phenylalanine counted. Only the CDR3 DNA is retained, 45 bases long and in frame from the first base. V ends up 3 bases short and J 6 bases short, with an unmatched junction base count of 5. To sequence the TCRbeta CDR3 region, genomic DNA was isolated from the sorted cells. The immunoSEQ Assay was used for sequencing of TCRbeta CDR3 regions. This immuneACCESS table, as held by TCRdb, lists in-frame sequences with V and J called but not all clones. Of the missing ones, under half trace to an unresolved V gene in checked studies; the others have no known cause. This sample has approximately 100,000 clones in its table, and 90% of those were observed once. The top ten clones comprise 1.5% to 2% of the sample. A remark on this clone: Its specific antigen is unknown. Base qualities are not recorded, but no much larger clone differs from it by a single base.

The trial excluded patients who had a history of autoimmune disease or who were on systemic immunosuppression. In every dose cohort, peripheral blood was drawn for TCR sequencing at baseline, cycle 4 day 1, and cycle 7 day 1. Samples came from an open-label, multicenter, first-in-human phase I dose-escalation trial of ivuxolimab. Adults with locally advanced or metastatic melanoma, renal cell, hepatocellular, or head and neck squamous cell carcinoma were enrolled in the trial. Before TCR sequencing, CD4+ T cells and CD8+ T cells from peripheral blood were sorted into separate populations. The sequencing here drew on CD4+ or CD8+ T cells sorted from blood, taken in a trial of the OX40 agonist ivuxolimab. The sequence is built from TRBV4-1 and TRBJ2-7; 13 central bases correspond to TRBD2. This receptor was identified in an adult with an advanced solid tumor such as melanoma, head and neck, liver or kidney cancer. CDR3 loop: CASSQGLAGLVEQYF. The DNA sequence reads TGCGCCAGCAGCCAGGGACTAGCGGGATTGGTCGAGCAGTACTTC.